This T cell receptor beta chain was profiled in a study of shared clonotypes between healthy human individuals. Overall study results and limits: When compared with the clonotypes that were shared by all four sorted-subset donors, the non-shared clonotypes turned out to have lower generation probabilities.

Points on this clone: No antigen is known for it.

Profiled with immunoSEQ multiplex PCR; TCRdb holds only in-frame clones, not every one. The sample records 2 million to 3 million clones, approximately 93% being singletons. V lost 3 bases and J lost 5; bases outside the gene matches: 5. The CDR3 totals 16 residues. Germline CDR1 is MNHNS and CDR2 is SASEGT. This rearrangement joins TRBV6-1 to TRBJ2-3; 13 bases map to TRBD2. The sequence came from a man aged 18 to 30 in good health. Some clones in this sample may be carry-over from other donors' samples. Sequencing input: naive CD4+ T cells from PBMCs. The subset here: CD45RA+ positively selected. DNA for the CDR3: TGTGCCAGCAGTGACGAAACTAGCGGGAGGGGAGATACGCAGTATTTT. Encoded protein: CASSDETSGRGDTQYF.